Listed here is a single TCR beta chain. What it recognizes is unknown. CDR3 length equals 15 residues. CDR1 KGHSH and CDR2 LQKENI come from the germline V gene. V shed 3 bases and J shed 2 bases, with 13 bases lying between them. The data derive from a study of Tregs in tolerant kidney transplant recipients. Study-wide results and limits: Biological reproducibility was not directly addressed in this study.

Produced via immunoSEQ multiplex PCR; TCRdb's table is partial and in-frame only. The table has more than 30,000 clones, about four fifths seen once; the top ten hold around 2.1%. This sequence joins TRBV18 and TRBJ1-2, with no clear D. This TCR came from a human donor in good health. Specimen: Tregs from blood cultured with allogeneic cells. The CDR3 region has the DNA TGTGCCAGCTCACCGGAACAGAGAATAAACTATGGCTACACCTTC. It specifies CASSPEQRINYGYTF.